This T cell receptor (beta chain) was retrieved from a study of T cell responses to AZD1222 COVID-19 vaccine. Sequenced by immunoSEQ multiplex PCR; TCRdb stores in-frame clones only, minus some. The sample has 210,000 or so clones; roughly 91% are singletons. The CDR3 runs 14 residues. V shed 2 bases, J shed 8 bases, and the junction held 4 bases outside the gene matches. Germline V lookup: CDR1 MDHEN, CDR2 SYDVKM. Overall study findings and caveats: Clonal diversity was possibly underestimated; the donors were predominantly white British and more often female.

In the case of this clone: Its target is unknown.

Sequencing was performed on peripheral blood, taken on day 0 of MenACWY control vaccination. The clonotype originates from an adult in good health. The chain uses TRBV28 and TRBJ1-4; 8 nucleotides align to TRBD1. CDR3 in DNA: TGTGCCAGCAGTTTACAGGGGGCGGCCGAAAAACTGTTTTTT. Its translation: CASSLQGAAEKLFF.